The source of this T cell receptor (beta chain) is a study of CD8+ T cells in alopecia areata. As for treatment: oral pan-JAK inhibitor, 5-10 mg twice daily. Following RNA extraction, reverse transcription yielded cDNA that acted as the sequencing template. TCRdb keeps only in-frame clones here, not all; method: immunoSEQ multiplex PCR. The sample lists roughly 190,000 clones; roughly 60% were seen once. The germline V gene has CDR1 SQVTM and CDR2 ANQGSEA. This CDR3 region has 13 residues. Trimming shortened V by 6 bases and J by 3 bases, and 9 bases separated the two germline ends. The sequencing used CD4+ T cells sorted from blood, collected at week 24, from a patient treated with tofacitinib. The sequence derives from a human donor with alopecia areata. The chain has TRBV29-1 and TRBJ1-6; D gene unclear. The CDR3 region is CSVRHGYNSPLHF. DNA of the CDR3: TGCAGCGTAAGACACGGCTATAATTCACCCCTCCACTTT. Variable domain in full (rest from reference TRBV29-1 and TRBJ1-6): SAVISQKPSRDICQRGTSLTIQCQVDSQVTMMFWYRQQPGQSLTLIATANQGSEATYESGFVIDKFPISRPNLTFSTLTVSNMSPEDSSIYLCSVRHGYNSPLHFGNGTRLTVT.